This T cell receptor beta chain is from a study of blood T cell repertoires in COVID-19. Study in general: Samples came from the United States, Italy and Spain, spanning acute and convalescent COVID-19. T cells, B-cell-depleted T cells, or PBMCs supplied cDNA or gDNA.

With V trimmed by 5 bases and J by 0 bases, 9 bases remained unmatched. The CDR3 loop spans 16 amino acids. In germline, CDR1 is SNHLY, CDR2 FYNNEI. The table came from immunoSEQ multiplex PCR; TCRdb's copy has only in-frame clones and leaves some out. The sample comprises hundreds of thousands of clones, around 90% of which are singletons, and 0.95% to 1.5% rests with the top ten. This receptor was taken from a man in his forties or fifties with acute or convalescent COVID-19. Sequenced material: peripheral blood. The chain is built from TRBV2 and TRBJ1-2; 7 bases are a match to TRBD1. This chain's CDR3 is CASSQLRQGANYGYTF. CDR3 bases: TGTGCCAGCAGTCAATTAAGACAGGGAGCTAACTATGGCTACACCTTC.